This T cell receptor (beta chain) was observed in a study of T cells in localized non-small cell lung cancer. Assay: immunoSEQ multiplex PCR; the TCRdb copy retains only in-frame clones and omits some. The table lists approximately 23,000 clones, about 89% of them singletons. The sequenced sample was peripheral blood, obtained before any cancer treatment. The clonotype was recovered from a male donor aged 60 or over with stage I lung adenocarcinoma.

The CDR3 loop reads CASTTQTNTGELFF. The DNA of the CDR3 is TGTGCCAGTACGACACAGACGAACACCGGGGAGCTGTTTTTT. This sequence joins TRBV19 and TRBJ2-2, with D hard to call. With 7 bases removed from V and 0 bases from J, the gap between germline ends came to 9 bases. The CDR3 contains 14 residues. CDR1 and CDR2 (germline): LNHDA, SQIVND (reference sequence).